One sample yielded the 7 T cell receptor beta chains listed below, sequenced in a study of low-dose radiotherapy and immunotherapy resistance in tumors. Both TCRalpha and TCRbeta chains were reverse transcribed with V-gene-specific primers. The authors amplified TCRs for 20 PCR cycles with a constant-region primer and a V-primer adapter. Using its own MiXCR run on the reads, TCRdb lists one record per CDR3 protein. The sample carries some 13,000 distinct CDR3 sequences, roughly 66% recorded once. Receptor source: a human donor with advanced metastatic prostate, ovarian, gallbladder or colorectal cancer (not recorded which). This table probably holds off-target reads from a library built for another chain.

The V and J genes are TRBV4-2 and TRBJ1-4; 11 nucleotides line up with TRBD1. The CDR3 is 16 residues long. Trimming removed 4 bases from V and 4 bases from J; junction bases left unmatched: 5. Germline V gene sequence: CDR1 LGHNA, CDR2 YNFKEQ. This chain's CDR3 is CASSPGTGGINEKLFF. The CDR3 DNA reads as TGTGCCAGCAGCCCGGGGACAGGGGGTATTAATGAAAAACTGTTTTTT.

This clonotype was observed a handful of times. The rearrangement links TRBV12-3 or TRBV12-4 to TRBJ1-2, with TRBD1 matching over 9 bases. V was pared by 4 bases and J by 4 bases, with 7 bases of the junction left unmatched. The CDR3 is made up of 15 amino acids. In nucleotides, the CDR3 is TGTGCCAGCAGTTCGACGGGACAGGGAGTCTATGGCTACACCTTC. Amino acids: CASSSTGQGVYGYTF.

The CDR3 reads CASSQVPGQGDNEQFF. The CDR3 nucleotides are TGTGCCAGCAGCCAGGTACCGGGACAGGGCGACAATGAGCAGTTCTTC. The gene calls are TRBV14 and TRBJ2-1, with 9 bases fitting TRBD1. From germline, CDR1 is SGHDN and CDR2 FVKESK. After removal of 3 bases from V and 5 bases from J, the junction contained 8 bases not matched to a gene. CDR3 length: 16 residues.

The J gene is TRBJ2-1, the V gene TRBV12-3 or TRBV12-4, with 8 bases identical to TRBD1. V gave up 6 bases and J gave up 15 bases; unmatched junction bases: 7. This CDR3 has 11 residues. The CDR3 protein is CASSLRGLWFF. In nucleotides, the CDR3 is TGTGCCAGCAGCCTCAGGGGGCTTTGGTTCTTC.

The genes are TRBV7-2 and TRBJ2-1; TRBD2 might be the D (7 bases). This CDR3 is 16 amino acids long. Germline V gives CDR1 SGHTA, CDR2 FQGNSA. Trimming removed 6 bases at V and 0 bases at J, with 15 bases between. The CDR3, as DNA: TGTGCCAGCAGAGTAGGCGGGGGCCTCTCCTACAATGAGCAGTTCTTC. As protein: CASRVGGGLSYNEQFF. The variable domain in full, with the rest retrieved from reference TRBV7-2 and TRBJ2-1, is GAGVSQSPSNKVTEKGKDVELRCDPISGHTALYWYRQSLGQGLEFLIYFQGNSAPDKSGLPSDRFSAERTGGSVSTLTIQRTQQEDSAVYLCASRVGGGLSYNEQFFGPGTRLTVL.

By sample fraction, this clonotype is medium-sized (0.01 to 0.1%). The chain links TRBV11-3 to TRBJ2-1; TRBD2 agrees at 9 bases. CDR1 is SGHNT and CDR2 is YENEEA in the germline V gene. V shed 1 base and J 6 bases; nucleotides not matched to a gene: 7. This CDR3 is 16 amino acids long. The CDR3, as DNA: TGTGCCAGCAGCTTAGGCGATAGCGGGGGCACCAATGAGCAGTTCTTC. This translates into CASSLGDSGGTNEQFF.

The gene calls are TRBV7-9 and TRBJ2-1, with D perhaps matching TRBD1 (6 bases). The CDR3 is made up of 14 amino acids. In germline, CDR1 is SEHNR, CDR2 FQNEAQ (reference sequence). V gave up 5 bases and J gave up 4 bases, with 12 bases separating them. The CDR3 sequence: CASSPGDGYNEQFF. The CDR3 DNA is TGTGCCAGCAGCCCAGGGGACGGTTACAATGAGCAGTTCTTC.